This entry concerns a single T cell receptor beta chain. Its antigen is as yet unknown. This sample is part of a study of shared clonotypes between healthy human individuals. Overall study: Three CD4 naive, three CD4 memory, two CD8 naive and one CD8 memory plate were used per donor. Study-wide points: In contrast to clonotypes shared by all four donors, non-shared clonotypes had lower generation probabilities. Larger estimated richness was generally recorded for naive subsets relative to memory subsets.

V lost 6 bases and J lost 6; bases outside the gene matches: 8. Germline V gene data show CDR1 as WNHNN and CDR2 as SYGVQD (reference sequence). This CDR3 has 14 amino acids. Some clones are missing from TCRdb's copy, which holds only in-frame ones; the method was immunoSEQ multiplex PCR. The table lists about 1.5 million clones, approximately 98% of them singletons. The split of CD4+ cells yielded CD45RA+ naive and CD45RA-negative memory subsets. This rearrangement joins TRBV10-1 to TRBJ1-3; 7 positions agree with TRBD1. Sequencing was done on a sample of naive CD4+ T cells sorted from blood. Subset indicated: CD45RA+ positively selected. This receptor was identified in a man aged 25-45 years in good health. CDR3 sequence: CASRRDRASNTIYF. CDR3 sequence (DNA): TGCGCCAGCAGAAGGGACAGAGCTTCAAACACCATATATTTT.